This T cell receptor beta chain was retrieved from a study of OX40 agonist ivuxolimab in advanced cancers. Study-wide context: Prior checkpoint blockade (anti-PD-1, anti-PD-L1 or anti-CTLA-4) was permitted; under 50% had it.

The CDR3 loop spans 15 amino acids. The V end lost 0 bases, the J end lost 8 bases, and 16 bases lay between the germline ends. Germline V lookup: CDR1 SGHAT, CDR2 FQDESV (reference sequence). People who had autoimmune disease history or systemic immunosuppression were excluded. Measured with immunoSEQ multiplex PCR; TCRdb has only the in-frame clones, and not every one. The table has about 50,000 clones, around 82% seen once. A word on this clone: What it binds is unknown.

Points from the study as a whole: The study observed clonal expansion of CD4+ and CD8+ blood T cells by week 6 at 0.1 to 3.0 mg/kg.

Material: CD4+ or CD8+ T cells sorted from blood, obtained in a trial of the OX40 agonist ivuxolimab. The source is an adult with an advanced solid tumor such as melanoma, head and neck, liver or kidney cancer. The J gene is TRBJ1-2, the V gene TRBV11-1, with D perhaps matching TRBD1 (5 bases). Here the CDR3 reads CASSLAGDLAPGYTF. The CDR3 DNA reads TGTGCCAGCAGCTTAGCCGGGGACTTGGCACCCGGCTACACCTTC.